The clone carrying this T cell receptor (beta chain) was detected only once. No antigen is known for it. Clones were sequenced by immunoSEQ multiplex PCR, and TCRdb holds only the in-frame ones, with some missing. The sample carries 35,000 to 50,000 clones, around 95% recorded once. Germline CDR1 is LNHNV and CDR2 is YYDKDF (reference sequence). V dropped 5 bases and J dropped 7 bases, with 8 bases sitting between them. This CDR3 is 12 amino acids long. The sample is drawn from a study of Tregs in tolerant kidney transplant recipients. The chain recombines TRBV15 with TRBJ1-4, with a weak D call TRBD1 (5 bases). The sample comprised Tregs from blood cultured with allogeneic cells. The TCR sequence derives from a human donor in good health. The CDR3, as DNA: TGTGCCACCAGCGCAGGGTTTGAAAAACTGTTTTTT. It specifies CATSAGFEKLFF. The full variable domain, completed using reference TRBV15 and TRBJ1-4, is DAMVIQNPRYQVTQFGKPVTLSCSQTLNHNVMYWYQQKSSQAPKLLFHYYDKDFNNEADTPDNFQSRRPNTSFCFLDIRSPGLGDTAMYLCATSAGFEKLFFGSGTQLSVL.